A selection of T cell receptor beta chains follows, all from one sample in a study of blood T cell repertoires in COVID-19. The table came from immunoSEQ multiplex PCR; TCRdb's copy has only in-frame clones and leaves some out. The sample lists roughly 230,000 clones, around 82% occurring once. Sequencing was done on a sample of peripheral blood. Receptors were obtained from a man aged 50 to 60 with active or convalescent COVID-19. CDR3s include the opening cysteine and the closing phenylalanine or tryptophan.

v_gene	j_gene	CDR3aa
TRBV2	TRBJ1-5	CASSAGTVSNQPQHF
TRBV19	TRBJ1-1	CASTPGGQGRTEAFF
TRBV2	TRBJ2-5	CASSEHTGKETQYF
TRBV7-6	TRBJ1-6	CASSLAGGEYSPLHF
TRBV12-5	TRBJ2-1	CASGSTLTGTVVDEQFF
TRBV10-3	TRBJ2-1	CAITSDRDNEQFF
TRBV29-1	TRBJ1-1	CSVEAQGSTEAFF
TRBV19	TRBJ2-7	CASSNGGQGFEQYF
TRBV2	TRBJ2-2	CASSWGLAGGQDTGELFF
TRBV6-6	TRBJ1-5	CASSISGQGGNQPQHF
TRBV5-1	TRBJ2-1	CASSLAAGSYNEQFF
TRBV18	TRBJ1-5	CASSSAAGVGGNQPQHF
TRBV3-1/TRBV3-2	TRBJ1-2	CASSQDNSFYGYTF
TRBV29-1	TRBJ2-1	CSVEGQSSYNEQFF
TRBV27	TRBJ2-1	CASKDRGGNEQFF